This T cell receptor beta chain was documented in a study of blood T cells in healthy people across ages. This clonotype came up a few times. What it binds is unknown. The study's findings and limits: Comparison with aged donors showed that long-lived donors had more naive CD4+ cells and higher diversity.

PCR was performed a second time for 7 to 11 cycles using a sample-barcoded 5' primer and a J-beta primer mix. Researchers report that each sample yielded at least 3 million CDR3-containing paired-end reads. TCRdb fed the 5' RACE reads into MiXCR, producing one record per CDR3 protein. The sample contains hundreds of thousands of distinct CDR3 sequences, 20% to 25% of which appear only once. CDR3 length equals 15 residues. Germline values: CDR1 SGDLS, CDR2 YYNGEE. V was pared by 2 bases and J by 5 bases, with 11 bases between. The same sample was also studied in work on T cells of mothers and their children.

This chain links TRBV9 with TRBJ2-6; the D call may be TRBD1 or TRBD2 (5 bases each). This receptor was obtained from a boy aged 10-17 years in good health. The sequenced sample was blood. The chain's CDR3 is CASSVVGVRANVLTF. The DNA of the CDR3 is TGTGCCAGCAGCGTCGTGGGGGTGAGGGCCAACGTCCTGACTTTC.